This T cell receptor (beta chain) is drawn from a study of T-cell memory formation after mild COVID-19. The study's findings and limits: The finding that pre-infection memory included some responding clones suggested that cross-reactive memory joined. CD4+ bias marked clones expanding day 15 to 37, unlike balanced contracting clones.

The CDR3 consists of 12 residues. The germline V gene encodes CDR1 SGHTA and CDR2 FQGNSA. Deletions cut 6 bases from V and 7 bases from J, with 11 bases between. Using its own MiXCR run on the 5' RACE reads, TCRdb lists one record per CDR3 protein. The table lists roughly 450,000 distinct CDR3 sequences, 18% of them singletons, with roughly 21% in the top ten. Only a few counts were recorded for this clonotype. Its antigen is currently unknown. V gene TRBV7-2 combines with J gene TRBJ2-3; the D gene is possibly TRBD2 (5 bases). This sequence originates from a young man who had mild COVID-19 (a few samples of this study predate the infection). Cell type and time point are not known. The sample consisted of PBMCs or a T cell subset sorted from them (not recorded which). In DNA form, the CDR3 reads TGTGCCAGCAGTAGATCCGGGAATACGCAGTATTTT. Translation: CASSRSGNTQYF.